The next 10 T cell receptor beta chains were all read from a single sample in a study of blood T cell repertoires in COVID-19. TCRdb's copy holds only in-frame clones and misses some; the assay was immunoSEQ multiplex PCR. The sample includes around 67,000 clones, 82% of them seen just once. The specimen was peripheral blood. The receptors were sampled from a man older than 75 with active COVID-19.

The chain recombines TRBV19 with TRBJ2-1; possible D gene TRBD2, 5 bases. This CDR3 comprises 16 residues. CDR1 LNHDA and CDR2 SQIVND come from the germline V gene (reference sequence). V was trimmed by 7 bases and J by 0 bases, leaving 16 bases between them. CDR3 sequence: CASTYTPGSSYNEQFF. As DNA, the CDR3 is TGTGCCAGTACCTACACCCCGGGGAGCTCCTACAATGAGCAGTTCTTC.

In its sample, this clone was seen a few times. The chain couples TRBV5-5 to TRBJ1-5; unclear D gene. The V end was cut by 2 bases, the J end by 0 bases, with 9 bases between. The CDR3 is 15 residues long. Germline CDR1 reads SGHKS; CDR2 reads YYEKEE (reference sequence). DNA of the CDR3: TGTGCCAGCAGCTTTTCTAGTGATAGCAATCAGCCCCAGCATTTT. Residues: CASSFSSDSNQPQHF. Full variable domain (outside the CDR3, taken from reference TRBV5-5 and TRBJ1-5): DAGVTQSPTHLIKTRGQQVTLRCSPISGHKSVSWYQQVLGQGPQFIFQYYEKEERGRGNFPDRFSARQFPNYSSELNVNALLLGDSALYLCASSFSSDSNQPQHFGDGTRLSIL.

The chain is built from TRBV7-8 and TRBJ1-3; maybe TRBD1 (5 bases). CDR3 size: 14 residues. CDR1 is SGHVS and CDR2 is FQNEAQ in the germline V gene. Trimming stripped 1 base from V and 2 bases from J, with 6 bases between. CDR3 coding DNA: TGTGCCAGCAGCTTAGGGACAACTGGAAACACCATATATTTT. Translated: CASSLGTTGNTIYF.

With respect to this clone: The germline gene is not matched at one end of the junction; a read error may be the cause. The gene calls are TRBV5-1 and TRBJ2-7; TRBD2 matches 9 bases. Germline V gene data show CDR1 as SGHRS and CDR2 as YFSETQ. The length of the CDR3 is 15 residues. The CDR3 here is CASSSAGGPQENVHF. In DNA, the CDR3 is TGCGCCAGCAGCTCCGCGGGAGGGCCCCAGGAAAACGTACACTTC. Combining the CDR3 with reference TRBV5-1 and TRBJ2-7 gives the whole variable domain KAGVTQTPRYLIKTRGQQVTLSCSPISGHRSVSWYQQTPGQGLQFLFEYFSETQRNKGNFPGRFSGRQFSNSRSEMNVSTLELGDSALYLCASSSAGGPQENVHFGPGTRLTVT.

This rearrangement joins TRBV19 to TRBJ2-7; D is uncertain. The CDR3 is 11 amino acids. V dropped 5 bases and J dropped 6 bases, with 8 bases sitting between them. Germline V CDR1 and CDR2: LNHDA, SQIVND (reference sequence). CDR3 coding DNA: TGTGCCAGTAGTCCCAATTTCGAGCAGTACTTC. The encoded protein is CASSPNFEQYF.

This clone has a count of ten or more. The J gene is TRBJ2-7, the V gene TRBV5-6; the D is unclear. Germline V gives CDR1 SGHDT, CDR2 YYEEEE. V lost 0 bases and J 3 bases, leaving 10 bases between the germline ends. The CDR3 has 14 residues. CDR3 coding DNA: TGTGCCAGCAGCTTGGGCGGAGATTTCTACGAGCAGTACTTC. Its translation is CASSLGGDFYEQYF.

CDR3 sequence: CASRRERGSSGELFF. As DNA, the CDR3 is TGTGCCAGCAGACGCGAGCGGGGGAGTTCCGGGGAGCTGTTTTTT. The chain is built from TRBV27 and TRBJ2-2, with 8 bases aligning to TRBD2. The germline gives CDR1 MNHEY, CDR2 SMNVEV (reference sequence). This CDR3 has 15 residues. V lost 6 bases to trimming and J lost 6 bases; unmatched junction nucleotides: 9.

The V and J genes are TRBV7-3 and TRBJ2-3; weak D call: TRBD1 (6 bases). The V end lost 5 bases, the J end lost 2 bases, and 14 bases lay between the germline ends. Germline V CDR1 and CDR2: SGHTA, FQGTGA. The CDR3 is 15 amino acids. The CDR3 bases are TGTGCCAGCAGCCAAACAGGGAGCCTCACAGATACGCAGTATTTT. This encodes CASSQTGSLTDTQYF.

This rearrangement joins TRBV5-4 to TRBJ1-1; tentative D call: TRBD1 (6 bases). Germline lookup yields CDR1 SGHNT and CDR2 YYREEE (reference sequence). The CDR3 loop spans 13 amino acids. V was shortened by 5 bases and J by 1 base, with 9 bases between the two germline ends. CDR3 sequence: CASRATGNTEAFF. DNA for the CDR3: TGTGCCAGCAGGGCGACAGGGAACACTGAAGCTTTCTTT.

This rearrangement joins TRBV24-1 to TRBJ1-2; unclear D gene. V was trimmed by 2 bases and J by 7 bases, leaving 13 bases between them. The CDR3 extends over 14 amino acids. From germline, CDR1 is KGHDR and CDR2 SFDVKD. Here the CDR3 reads CATSDSGNPSGYTF. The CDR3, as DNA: TGTGCCACCAGTGATTCAGGAAACCCGAGTGGCTACACCTTC.